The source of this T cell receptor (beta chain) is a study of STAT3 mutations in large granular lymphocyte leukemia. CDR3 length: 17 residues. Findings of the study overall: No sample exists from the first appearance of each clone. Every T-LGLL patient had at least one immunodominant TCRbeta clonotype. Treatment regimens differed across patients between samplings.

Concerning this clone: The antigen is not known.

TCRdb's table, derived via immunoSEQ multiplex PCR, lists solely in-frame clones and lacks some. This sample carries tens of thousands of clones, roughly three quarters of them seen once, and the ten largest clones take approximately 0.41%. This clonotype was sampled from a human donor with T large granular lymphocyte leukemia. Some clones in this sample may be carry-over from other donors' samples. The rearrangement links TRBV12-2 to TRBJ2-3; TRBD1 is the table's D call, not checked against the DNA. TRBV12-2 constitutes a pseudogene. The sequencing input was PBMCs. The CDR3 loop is CASLLARTGGSSDTQYF. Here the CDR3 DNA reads TGTGCAAGTCTCTTGGCCAGGACAGGGGGGTCATCAGATACGCAGTATTTT.